This T cell receptor (beta chain) was captured by sequencing in a study of blood T cell repertoires in COVID-19. Overall study context: From the United States, Italy and Spain came samples of acute and convalescent COVID-19.

CDR1 is SEHNR, CDR2 FQNEAQ, per germline (reference sequence). The CDR3 consists of 15 residues. With V trimmed by 5 bases and J by 7 bases, 10 bases remained unmatched. Under the authors' procedure: Quantification of nucleated cells was approximated via reference gene primer amplification. Sequencing used immunoSEQ multiplex PCR; TCRdb keeps in-frame clones, though not all of them. The V and J calls and clone size are taken from that table; D and trimming were inferred from the DNA. Of more than 70,000 clones in the sample, 75% to 90% are singletons; the top ten hold around 1.3%. The sequenced sample consisted of peripheral blood. This chain links TRBV7-9 with TRBJ1-4, with TRBD1 identical over 7 bases. The receptor was isolated from a man of 80 years or more with active or convalescent COVID-19. The chain's CDR3 is CASSPRDRRGEKLFF. The CDR3, as DNA: TGTGCCAGCAGCCCTAGGGACAGACGGGGTGAAAAACTGTTTTTT.